Included here is one TCR beta chain sequence, with context. Its antigen remains unidentified. The same CDR3 is also encoded by other DNA sequences in this sample. The entry originates in a study of shared clonotypes between healthy human individuals. Overall study results and limits: Only blood samples were collected, and tissue repertoires likely differ. Larger richness was generally estimated for naive than memory subsets. Expectations were that clonotype sharing among donors would be affected by sequencing depth.

Produced via immunoSEQ multiplex PCR; TCRdb's table is partial and in-frame only. The table has approximately 980,000 clones, less than 85% seen once; the top ten hold about 1.5%. The sequenced sample was memory CD4+ T cells sorted from blood. Noted subset: CD45RA-negative fraction. This clonotype originated in a man aged 18 to 35 in good health.

The CDR3 sequence is CASSPGPNYGYTF. For the CDR3, the DNA is TGTGCCAGCAGCCCCGGACCTAACTATGGCTACACCTTC. The rearrangement links TRBV7-9 to TRBJ1-2; no firm D call. Germline CDR1 and CDR2: SEHNR and FQNEAQ (reference sequence). The CDR3 runs 13 residues. Trimming removed 5 bases at V and 0 bases at J, with 7 bases between.